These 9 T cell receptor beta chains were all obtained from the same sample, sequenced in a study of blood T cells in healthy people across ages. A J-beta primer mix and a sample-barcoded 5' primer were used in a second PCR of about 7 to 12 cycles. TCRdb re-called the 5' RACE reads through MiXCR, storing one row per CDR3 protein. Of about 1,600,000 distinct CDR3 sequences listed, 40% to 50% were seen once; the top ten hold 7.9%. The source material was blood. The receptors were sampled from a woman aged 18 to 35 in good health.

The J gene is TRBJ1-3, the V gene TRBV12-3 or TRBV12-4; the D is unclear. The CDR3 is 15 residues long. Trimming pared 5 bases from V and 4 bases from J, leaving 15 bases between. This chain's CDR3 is CASSARVEVGNTIYF. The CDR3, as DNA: TGTGCCAGCAGTGCCCGAGTCGAGGTGGGAAACACCATATATTTT.

CDR3 sequence: CSAPLEGGYCYTF. The CDR3, as DNA: TGCAGCGCTCCCCTGGAGGGCGGGTATTGCTACACCTTC. J is TRBJ1-2 and V is TRBV29-1; D not resolved. This CDR3 has 13 residues. CDR1 is SQVTM and CDR2 is ANQGSEA in the germline V gene. Trimming pared 7 bases from V and 9 bases from J, leaving 21 bases between.

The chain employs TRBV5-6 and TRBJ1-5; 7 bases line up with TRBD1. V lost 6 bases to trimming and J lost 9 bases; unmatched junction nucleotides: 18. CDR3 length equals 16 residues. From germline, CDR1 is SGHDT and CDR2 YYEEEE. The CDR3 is CASTLIGQAGGRPQHF. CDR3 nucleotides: TGTGCCAGCACCTTAATTGGACAGGCGGGTGGGAGGCCCCAGCATTTT.

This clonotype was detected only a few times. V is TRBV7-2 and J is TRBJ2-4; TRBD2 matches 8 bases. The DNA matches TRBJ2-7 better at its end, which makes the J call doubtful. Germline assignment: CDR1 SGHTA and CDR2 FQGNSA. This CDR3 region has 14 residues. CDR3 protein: CASSLTGGWGEQYF. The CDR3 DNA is TGTGCCAGCAGCTTAACGGGGGGGTGGGGCGAGCAGTACTTC.

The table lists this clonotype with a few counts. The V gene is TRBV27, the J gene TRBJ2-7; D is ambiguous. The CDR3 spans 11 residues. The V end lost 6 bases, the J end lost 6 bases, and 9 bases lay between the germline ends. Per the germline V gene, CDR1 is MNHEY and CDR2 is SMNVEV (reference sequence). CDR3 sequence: CASSSWAEQYF. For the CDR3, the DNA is TGTGCCAGCAGCTCCTGGGCCGAGCAGTACTTC.

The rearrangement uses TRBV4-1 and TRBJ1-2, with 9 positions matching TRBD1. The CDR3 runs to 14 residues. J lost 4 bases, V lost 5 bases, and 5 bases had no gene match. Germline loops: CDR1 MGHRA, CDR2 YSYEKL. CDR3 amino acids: CASSEQGAPYGYTF. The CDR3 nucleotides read TGCGCCAGCAGCGAACAGGGGGCCCCCTATGGCTACACCTTC.

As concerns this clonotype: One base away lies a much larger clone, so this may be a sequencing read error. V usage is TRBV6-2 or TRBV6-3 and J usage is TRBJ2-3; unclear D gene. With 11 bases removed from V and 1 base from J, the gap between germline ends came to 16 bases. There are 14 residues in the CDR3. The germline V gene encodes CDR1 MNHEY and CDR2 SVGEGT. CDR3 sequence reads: CAGTSHLGTDTQYF. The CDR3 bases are TGTGCCGGCACCTCTCATCTCGGCACAGATACGCAGTATTTT.

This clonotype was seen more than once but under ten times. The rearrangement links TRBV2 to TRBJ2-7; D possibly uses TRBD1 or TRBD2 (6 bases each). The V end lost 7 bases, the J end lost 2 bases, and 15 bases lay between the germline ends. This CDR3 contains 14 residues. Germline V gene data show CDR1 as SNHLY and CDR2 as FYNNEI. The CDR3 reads CASTEGGFAYEQYF. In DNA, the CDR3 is TGTGCCAGCACGGAGGGGGGCTTTGCCTACGAGCAGTACTTC. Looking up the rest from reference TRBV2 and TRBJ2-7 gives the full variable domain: EPEVTQTPSHQVTQMGQEVILRCVPISNHLYFYWYRQILGQKVEFLVSFYNNEISEKSEIFDDQFSVERPDGSNFTLKIRSTKLEDSAMYFCASTEGGFAYEQYFGPGTRLTVT.

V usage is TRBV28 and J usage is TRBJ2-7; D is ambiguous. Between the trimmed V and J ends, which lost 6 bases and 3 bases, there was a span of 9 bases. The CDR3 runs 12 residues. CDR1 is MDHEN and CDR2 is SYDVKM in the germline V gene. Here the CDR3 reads CASRTLGYEQYF. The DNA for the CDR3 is TGTGCCAGCAGAACCCTAGGCTACGAGCAGTACTTC.